The 14 T cell receptor beta chains below all came from one sample that was sequenced in a study of somatic mutations in cytotoxic T cells in rheumatoid arthritis. TCRdb's copy holds only in-frame clones and misses some; the assay was immunoSEQ multiplex PCR. The table includes roughly 25,000 clones, roughly 74% detected once. The source material was CD8+ T cells sorted from blood. The receptors shown here come from a woman aged 18 to 35 in good health.

This clone was observed a few times. This chain connects TRBV2 to TRBJ1-1, with D unresolved. V was trimmed by 1 base and J by 1 base, leaving 13 bases between them. CDR1 is SNHLY, CDR2 FYNNEI, per germline. This CDR3 is 16 amino acids long. CDR3 nucleotides: TGTGCCAGCAGTGAAGTCCTTCGAATTGAGAACACTGAAGCTTTCTTT. It encodes CASSEVLRIENTEAFF.

This sequence joins TRBV7-9 and TRBJ2-7; maybe TRBD2 (6 bases). V was shortened by 5 bases and J by 1 base, with 15 bases between the two germline ends. This CDR3 comprises 15 residues. CDR1 is SEHNR, CDR2 FQNEAQ, per germline (reference sequence). CDR3: CASSPPLAASYEQYF. As DNA, the CDR3 is TGTGCCAGCAGCCCACCGTTAGCGGCTTCCTACGAGCAGTACTTC.

The V call is TRBV6-1, the J call TRBJ2-7; D uncertain. Germline CDR1 and CDR2: MNHNS and SASEGT. Trimming shortened V by 5 bases and J by 1 base, and 15 bases separated the two germline ends. CDR3 size: 15 residues. The CDR3 sequence: CASSHQRVPSYEQYF. The CDR3 region has the DNA TGTGCCAGCAGTCACCAGAGAGTTCCATCCTACGAGCAGTACTTC.

The chain recombines TRBV19 with TRBJ2-7; 7 bases fit TRBD2. This CDR3 is built from 12 residues. Trimming took 5 bases from V and 6 from J; bases not matched to a gene: 4. The germline gives CDR1 LNHDA, CDR2 SQIVND (reference sequence). The CDR3 DNA reads TGTGCCAGTAGTCCCCCGGGAGGCGAGCAGTACTTC. The encoded protein is CASSPPGGEQYF.

This clone was seen just once. The rearrangement uses TRBV7-8 and TRBJ2-5, with TRBD1 as a possible D gene (6 bases). CDR1 is SGHVS and CDR2 is FQNEAQ in the germline V gene. The V end lost 7 bases, the J end lost 2 bases, and 11 bases lay between the germline ends. This CDR3 is built from 13 residues. The CDR3 nucleotides read TGTGCCAGCAACCTCGGGACACAAGAGACCCAGTACTTC. This gives the protein CASNLGTQETQYF.

The gene calls are TRBV28 and TRBJ1-2; D is unclear. From germline, CDR1 is MDHEN and CDR2 SYDVKM. The V end lost 6 bases, the J end lost 3 bases, and 11 bases lay between the germline ends. The CDR3 runs 13 residues. The CDR3 coding sequence is TGTGCCAGCAGCCCTTCACGGTACTATGGCTACACCTTC. Translating it yields CASSPSRYYGYTF.

This chain connects TRBV27 to TRBJ2-1; the D gene is possibly TRBD2 (6 bases). Trimming left V 6 bases short and J 0 bases short, with 18 bases between. This CDR3 spans 17 amino acids. Germline V gene lookup returns CDR1 MNHEY and CDR2 SMNVEV (reference sequence). CDR3 nucleotide sequence: TGTGCCAGCAGCTCCCGGAGGGGAATTGGCTCCTACAATGAGCAGTTCTTC. Translated: CASSSRRGIGSYNEQFF.

The chain uses TRBV27 and TRBJ1-6, with a possible D match to TRBD1 (6 bases). This CDR3 has 15 residues. V lost 0 bases and J 9 bases, leaving 12 bases between the germline ends. Germline CDR1 reads MNHEY; CDR2 reads SMNVEV (reference sequence). CDR3 amino acids: CASSLSRGGGSPLHF. DNA for the CDR3: TGTGCCAGCAGTTTATCCCGGGGAGGGGGTTCACCCCTCCACTTT.

This clone was seen a few times. The V and J genes are TRBV5-4 and TRBJ1-1; D might be TRBD1 (6 bases). Looked up from germline, CDR1 is SGHNT and CDR2 is YYREEE (reference sequence). With 1 base removed from V and 4 bases from J, the gap between germline ends came to 11 bases. This CDR3 is built from 14 residues. The CDR3 reads CASSLLGGGTEAFF. CDR3 DNA sequence: TGTGCCAGCAGCTTGTTAGGGGGAGGCACTGAAGCTTTCTTT. Together with reference TRBV5-4 and TRBJ1-1, the CDR3 gives the full variable domain: ETGVTQSPTHLIKTRGQQVTLRCSSQSGHNTVSWYQQALGQGPQFIFQYYREEENGRGNFPPRFSGLQFPNYSSELNVNALELDDSALYLCASSLLGGGTEAFFGQGTRLTVV.

This chain joins TRBV7-9 and TRBJ1-2; 7 nucleotides line up with TRBD1. Germline CDR1 is SEHNR and CDR2 is FQNEAQ (reference sequence). V shed 9 bases, J shed 0 bases, and the junction held 7 bases outside the gene matches. The CDR3 totals 14 residues. CDR3 DNA: TGTGCCAGTAGACAGGGAGCAGCTAACTATGGCTACACCTTC. Encoded protein: CASRQGAANYGYTF. Together with reference TRBV7-9 and TRBJ1-2, the CDR3 gives the full variable domain: DTGVSQNPRHKITKRGQNVTFRCDPISEHNRLYWYRQTLGQGPEFLTYFQNEAQLEKSRLLSDRFSAERPKGSFSTLEIQRTEQGDSAMYLCASRQGAANYGYTFGSGTRLTVV.

This chain links TRBV4-1 with TRBJ2-1; 7 positions match TRBD1. CDR1 is MGHRA and CDR2 is YSYEKL in the germline V gene. With 7 bases clipped from V and 2 bases from J, the junction kept 8 bases outside the gene matches. CDR3 length: 15 residues. Here the CDR3 DNA reads TGCGCCAGCAACCCGACACAGGGGACCTACAATGAGCAGTTCTTC. Its protein product is CASNPTQGTYNEQFF.

This chain connects TRBV7-9 to TRBJ2-1, with D uncertain. Looked up from germline, CDR1 is SEHNR and CDR2 is FQNEAQ (reference sequence). V was trimmed by 2 bases and J by 5 bases, leaving 16 bases between them. The CDR3 covers 16 residues. DNA for the CDR3: TGTGCCAGCAGCTTATTGGGCGGTCCGGCCAACAATGAGCAGTTCTTC. It specifies CASSLLGGPANNEQFF.

V usage is TRBV6-5 and J usage is TRBJ2-1, with TRBD2 matching over 9 bases. With V trimmed by 6 bases and J by 8 bases, 5 bases remained unmatched. Per germline, CDR1 MNHEY and CDR2 SVGAGI. This CDR3 has 13 amino acids. For the CDR3, the DNA is TGTGCCAGCAGGCGGGGGGGCACCCATGAGCAGTTCTTC. Amino acids: CASRRGGTHEQFF.

This chain joins TRBV2 and TRBJ2-5, with TRBD2 identical over 10 bases. CDR1 is SNHLY, CDR2 FYNNEI, per germline. With V trimmed by 2 bases and J by 1 base, 4 bases remained unmatched. This CDR3 contains 16 residues. CDR3 in DNA: TGTGCCAGCAGTGAACGCCTAGCGGGGGTCCAAGAGACCCAGTACTTC. It translates to CASSERLAGVQETQYF. Full variable domain (rest looked up from reference TRBV2 and TRBJ2-5): EPEVTQTPSHQVTQMGQEVILRCVPISNHLYFYWYRQILGQKVEFLVSFYNNEISEKSEIFDDQFSVERPDGSNFTLKIRSTKLEDSAMYFCASSERLAGVQETQYFGPGTRLLVL.